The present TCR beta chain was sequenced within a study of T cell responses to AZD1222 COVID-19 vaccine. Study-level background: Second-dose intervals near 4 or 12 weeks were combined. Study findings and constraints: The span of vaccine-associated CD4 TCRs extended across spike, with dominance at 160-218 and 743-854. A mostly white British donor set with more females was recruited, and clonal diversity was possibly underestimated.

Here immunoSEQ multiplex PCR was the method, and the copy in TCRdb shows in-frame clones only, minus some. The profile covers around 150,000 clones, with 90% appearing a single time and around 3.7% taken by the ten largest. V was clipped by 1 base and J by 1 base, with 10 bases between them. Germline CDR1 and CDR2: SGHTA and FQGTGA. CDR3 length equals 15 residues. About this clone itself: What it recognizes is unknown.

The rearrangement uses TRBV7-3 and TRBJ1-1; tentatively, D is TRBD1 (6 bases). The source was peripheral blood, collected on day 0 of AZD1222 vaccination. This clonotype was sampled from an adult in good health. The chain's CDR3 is CASSLMPGANTEAFF. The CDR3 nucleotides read TGTGCCAGCAGCTTAATGCCAGGGGCGAACACTGAAGCTTTCTTT.